The source of this T cell receptor beta chain is a study of control samples from healthy donors and cancer patients. Libraries were prepared by immunoSEQ multiplex PCR; TCRdb keeps only in-frame clonotypes and omits some of them. The profile shows about 110,000 clones, about 89% of them singletons. Sequencing used blood. The origin of this receptor is a woman between 50 and 59 years old in good health.

CDR3 protein: CASSPAVGRSNEKLFF. CDR3 coding DNA: TGTGCCAGCAGCCCCGCCGTTGGGCGAAGTAATGAAAAACTGTTTTTT. The chain combines TRBV9 with TRBJ1-4; D not resolved. Trimming pared 4 bases from V and 4 bases from J, leaving 17 bases between. The germline gives CDR1 SGDLS, CDR2 YYNGEE. This CDR3 is built from 16 residues.